This T cell receptor (beta chain) was identified during a study of blood T cell repertoires in COVID-19. Authors' methods: Reference gene primer amplification yielded estimated nucleated cell counts. TCRdb's table, derived via immunoSEQ multiplex PCR, lists solely in-frame clones and lacks some. The DNA was the basis for D and trimming; V, J and clone size are from that table. Here the sample spans around 160,000 clones, about four fifths being singletons. V shed 2 bases and J 6 bases; nucleotides not matched to a gene: 4. This CDR3 comprises 14 residues. Germline loops: CDR1 SNHLY, CDR2 FYNNEI. Sequencing input: peripheral blood. The chain joins TRBV2 to TRBJ1-5; 7 bases are a match to TRBD1. The sequence was collected from a man in his sixties with active or convalescent COVID-19. CDR3 sequence reads: CASSERGLGQPQHF. The CDR3 DNA reads as TGTGCCAGCAGTGAAAGGGGGCTGGGTCAGCCCCAGCATTTT.